Included here is one T cell receptor (beta chain) sequence, with context. Each participant's cohort was designated according to participant-reported clinical history. Each recovered donor of Cohort 3 presented with two negative PCRs, clearance, or symptom resolution. The V and J ends lost 3 bases and 4 bases, in that order; junction bases with no gene match: 15. This CDR3 is 17 amino acids long. CDR1 is DFQATT and CDR2 is SNEGSKA in the germline V gene (reference sequence). The record originates from a study of blood T cell repertoires in COVID-19. Study background: Donors in the United States, Italy and Spain gave samples during acute or convalescent COVID-19.

Some clones are missing from TCRdb's copy, which holds only in-frame ones; the method was immunoSEQ multiplex PCR. The sample includes approximately 400,000 clones, 83% seen only once; the top ten take 5.1%. The origin of this receptor is a woman aged 50 to 60 who had recovered from COVID-19. This chain uses TRBV20-1 with TRBJ1-5; TRBD1 matches at 7 bases. The specimen sequenced was PBMCs or T cells enriched from blood (not recorded which). The CDR3 bases are TGCAGTGCTAGTGGTATGCCGTCACAGGGGACTAATCAGCCCCAGCATTTT. Translation: CSASGMPSQGTNQPQHF.